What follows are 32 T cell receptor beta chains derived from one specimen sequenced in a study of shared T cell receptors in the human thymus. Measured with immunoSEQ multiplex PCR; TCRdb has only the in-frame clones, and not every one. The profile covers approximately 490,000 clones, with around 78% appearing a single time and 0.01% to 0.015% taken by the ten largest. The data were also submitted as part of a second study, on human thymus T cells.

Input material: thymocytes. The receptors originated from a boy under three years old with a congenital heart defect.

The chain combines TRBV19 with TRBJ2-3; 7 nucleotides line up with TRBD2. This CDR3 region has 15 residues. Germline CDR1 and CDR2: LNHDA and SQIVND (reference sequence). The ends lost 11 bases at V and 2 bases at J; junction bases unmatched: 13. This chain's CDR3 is CAAAVGGTFTDTQYF. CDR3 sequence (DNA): TGTGCCGCCGCCGTCGGGGGGACCTTCACAGATACGCAGTATTTT.

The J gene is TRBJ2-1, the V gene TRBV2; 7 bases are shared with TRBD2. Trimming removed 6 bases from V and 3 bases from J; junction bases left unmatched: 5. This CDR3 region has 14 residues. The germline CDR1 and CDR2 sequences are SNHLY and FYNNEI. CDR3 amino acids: CASSQREGYNEQFF. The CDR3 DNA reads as TGTGCCAGCAGCCAGCGGGAAGGCTACAATGAGCAGTTCTTC.

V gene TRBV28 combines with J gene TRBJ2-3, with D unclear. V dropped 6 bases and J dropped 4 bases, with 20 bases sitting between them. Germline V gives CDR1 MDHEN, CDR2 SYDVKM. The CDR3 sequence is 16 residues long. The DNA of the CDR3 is TGTGCCAGCAGCCCCCCCCAGCGCGCCGAGGCAGATACGCAGTATTTT. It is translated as CASSPPQRAEADTQYF.

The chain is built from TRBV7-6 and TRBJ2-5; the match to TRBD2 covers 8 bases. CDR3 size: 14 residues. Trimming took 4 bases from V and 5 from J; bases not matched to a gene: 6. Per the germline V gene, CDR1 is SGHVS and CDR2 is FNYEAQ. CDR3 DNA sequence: TGTGCCAGCAGCTCTCGGGAGGGTTTGGAGACCCAGTACTTC. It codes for CASSSREGLETQYF. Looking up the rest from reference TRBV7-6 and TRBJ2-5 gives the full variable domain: GAGVSQSPRYKVTKRGQDVALRCDPISGHVSLYWYRQALGQGPEFLTYFNYEAQQDKSGLPNDRFSAERPEGSISTLTIQRTEQRDSAMYRCASSSREGLETQYFGPGTRLLVL.

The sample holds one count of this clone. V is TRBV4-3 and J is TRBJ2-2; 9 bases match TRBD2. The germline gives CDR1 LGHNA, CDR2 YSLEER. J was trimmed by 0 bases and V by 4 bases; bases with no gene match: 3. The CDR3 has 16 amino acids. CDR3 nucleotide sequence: TGCGCCAGCAGCCCTAGGACTAGCGCGAACACCGGGGAGCTGTTTTTT. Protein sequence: CASSPRTSANTGELFF.

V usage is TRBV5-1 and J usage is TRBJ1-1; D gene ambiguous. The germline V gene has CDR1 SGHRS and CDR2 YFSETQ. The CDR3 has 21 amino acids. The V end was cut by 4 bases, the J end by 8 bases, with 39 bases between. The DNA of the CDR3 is TGCGCCAGCAGCACCGTAAATTTGGATCACGGGTTCGGTACGGCGCTTACCGAAGCTTTCTTT. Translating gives CASSTVNLDHGFGTALTEAFF.

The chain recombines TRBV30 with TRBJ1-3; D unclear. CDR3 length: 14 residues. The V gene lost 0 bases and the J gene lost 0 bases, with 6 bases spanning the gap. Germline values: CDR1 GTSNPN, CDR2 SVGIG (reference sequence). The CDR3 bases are TGTGCCTGGAGTGTACGGTACTCTGGAAACACCATATATTTT. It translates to CAWSVRYSGNTIYF.

CDR3 sequence reads: CASSLLGGADNEQFF. CDR3 sequence (DNA): TGTGCCAGCTCACTCCTGGGGGGGGCAGACAATGAGCAGTTCTTC. The chain links TRBV18 to TRBJ2-1; weak D call: TRBD2 (7 bases). CDR1 is KGHSH and CDR2 is LQKENI in the germline V gene. There are 15 residues in the CDR3. V was cut by 4 bases and J by 5 bases, with 15 bases left in between.

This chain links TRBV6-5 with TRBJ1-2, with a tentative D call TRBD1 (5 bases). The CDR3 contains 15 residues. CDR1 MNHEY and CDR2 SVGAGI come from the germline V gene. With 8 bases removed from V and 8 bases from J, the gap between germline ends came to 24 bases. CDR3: CASQPPAGRGEGYTF. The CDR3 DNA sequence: TGTGCCAGCCAACCTCCGGCCGGGAGGGGTGAAGGCTACACCTTC.

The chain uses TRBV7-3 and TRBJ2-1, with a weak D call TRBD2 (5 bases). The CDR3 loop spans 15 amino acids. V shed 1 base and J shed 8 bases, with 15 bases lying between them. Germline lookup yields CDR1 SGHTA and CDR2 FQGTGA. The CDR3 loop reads CASSLSASMGDEQFF. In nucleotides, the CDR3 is TGTGCCAGCAGCTTAAGTGCTAGCATGGGTGATGAGCAGTTCTTC.

The DNA for the CDR3 is TGTGCCAGCAGTTTCACCGGGACTGGGAATGAAAAACTGTTTTTT. It specifies CASSFTGTGNEKLFF. The V call is TRBV27, the J call TRBJ1-4, with D possibly being TRBD1 (5 bases). This CDR3 spans 15 amino acids. The V end lost 3 bases, the J end lost 5 bases, and 13 bases lay between the germline ends. Germline loops: CDR1 MNHEY, CDR2 SMNVEV (reference sequence). Based on the CDR3 plus reference TRBV27 and TRBJ1-4, the full variable domain is EAQVTQNPRYLITVTGKKLTVTCSQNMNHEYMSWYRQDPGLGLRQIYYSMNVEVTDKGDVPEGYKVSRKEKRNFPLILESPSPNQTSLYFCASSFTGTGNEKLFFGSGTQLSVL.

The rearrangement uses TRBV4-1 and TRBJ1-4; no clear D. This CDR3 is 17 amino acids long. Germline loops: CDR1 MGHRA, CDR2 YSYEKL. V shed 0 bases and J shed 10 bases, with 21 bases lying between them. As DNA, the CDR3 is TGCGCCAGCAGCCAAGATCGGCCGAGGGCGGTTAAGGTAAAACTGTTTTTT. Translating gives CASSQDRPRAVKVKLFF.

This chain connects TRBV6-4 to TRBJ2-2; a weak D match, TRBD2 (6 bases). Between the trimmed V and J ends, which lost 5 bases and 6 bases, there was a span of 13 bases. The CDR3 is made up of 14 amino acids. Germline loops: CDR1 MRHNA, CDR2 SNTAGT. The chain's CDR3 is CASSRQGGAGELFF. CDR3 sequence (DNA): TGTGCCAGCAGTCGGCAAGGAGGGGCCGGGGAGCTGTTTTTT.

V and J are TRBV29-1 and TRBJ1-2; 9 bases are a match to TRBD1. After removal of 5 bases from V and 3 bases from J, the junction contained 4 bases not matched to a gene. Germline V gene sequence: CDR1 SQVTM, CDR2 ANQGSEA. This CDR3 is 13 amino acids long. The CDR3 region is CSVTGTGYYGYTF. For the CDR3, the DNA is TGCAGCGTTACCGGGACAGGGTACTATGGCTACACCTTC.

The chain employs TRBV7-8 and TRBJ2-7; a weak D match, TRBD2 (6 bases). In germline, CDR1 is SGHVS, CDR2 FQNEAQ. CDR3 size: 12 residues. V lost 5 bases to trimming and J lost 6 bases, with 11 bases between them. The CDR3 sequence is CASSPGTVEQYF. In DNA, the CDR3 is TGTGCCAGCAGCCCCGGGACTGTCGAGCAGTACTTC. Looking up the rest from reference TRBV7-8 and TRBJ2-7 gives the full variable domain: GAGVSQSPRYKVAKRGQDVALRCDPISGHVSLFWYQQALGQGPEFLTYFQNEAQLDKSGLPSDRFFAERPEGSVSTLKIQRTQQEDSAVYLCASSPGTVEQYFGPGTRLTVT.

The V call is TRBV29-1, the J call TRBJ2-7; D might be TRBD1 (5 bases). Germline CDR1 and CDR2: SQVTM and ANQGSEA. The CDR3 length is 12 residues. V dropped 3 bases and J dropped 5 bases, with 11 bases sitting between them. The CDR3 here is CSVEESGNEQYF. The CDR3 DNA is TGCAGCGTTGAGGAGTCAGGGAACGAGCAGTACTTC.

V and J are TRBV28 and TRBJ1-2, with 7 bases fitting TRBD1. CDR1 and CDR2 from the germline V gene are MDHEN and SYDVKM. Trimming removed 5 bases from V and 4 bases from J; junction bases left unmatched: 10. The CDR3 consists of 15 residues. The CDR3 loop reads CASSLRQGSFYGYTF. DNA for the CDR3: TGTGCCAGCAGTCTCCGACAGGGAAGTTTCTATGGCTACACCTTC.

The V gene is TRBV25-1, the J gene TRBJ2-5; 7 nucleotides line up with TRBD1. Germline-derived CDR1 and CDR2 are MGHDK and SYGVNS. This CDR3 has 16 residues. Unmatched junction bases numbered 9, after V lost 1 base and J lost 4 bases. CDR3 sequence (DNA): TGTGCCAGCAGTGAATGGGGGCTTAGGGGGCGAGAGACCCAGTACTTC. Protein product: CASSEWGLRGRETQYF. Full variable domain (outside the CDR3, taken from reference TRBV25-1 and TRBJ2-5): EADIYQTPRYLVIGTGKKITLECSQTMGHDKMYWYQQDPGMELHLIHYSYGVNSTEKGDLSSESTVSRIRTEHFPLTLESARPSHTSQYLCASSEWGLRGRETQYFGPGTRLLVL.

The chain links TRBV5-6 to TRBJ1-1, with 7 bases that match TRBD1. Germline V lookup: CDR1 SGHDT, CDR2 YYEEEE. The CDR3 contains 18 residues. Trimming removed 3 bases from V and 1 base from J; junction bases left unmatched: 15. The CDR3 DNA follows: TGTGCCAGCAGCTCGCCGGACAGGAAAGGAGTGGGGAACACTGAAGCTTTCTTT. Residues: CASSSPDRKGVGNTEAFF.

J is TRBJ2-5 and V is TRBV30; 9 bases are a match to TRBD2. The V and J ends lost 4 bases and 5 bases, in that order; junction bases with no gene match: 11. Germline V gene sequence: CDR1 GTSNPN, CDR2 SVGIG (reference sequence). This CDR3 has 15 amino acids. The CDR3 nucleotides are TGTGCCTGGAACCCGAGCGGGAGGAAGAAGGAGACCCAGTACTTC. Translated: CAWNPSGRKKETQYF. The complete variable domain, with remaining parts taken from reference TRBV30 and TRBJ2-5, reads SQTIHQWPATLVQPVGSPLSLECTVEGTSNPNLYWYRQAAGRGLQLLFYSVGIGQISSEVPQNLSASRPQDRQFILSSKKLLLSDSGFYLCAWNPSGRKKETQYFGPGTRLLVL.

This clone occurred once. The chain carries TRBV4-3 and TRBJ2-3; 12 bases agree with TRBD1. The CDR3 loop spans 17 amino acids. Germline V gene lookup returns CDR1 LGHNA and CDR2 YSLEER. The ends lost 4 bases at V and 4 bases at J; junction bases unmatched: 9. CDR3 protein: CASSLSRDRGRADTQYF. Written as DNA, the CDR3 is TGCGCCAGCAGCCTCTCTCGGGACAGGGGGCGAGCAGATACGCAGTATTTT.

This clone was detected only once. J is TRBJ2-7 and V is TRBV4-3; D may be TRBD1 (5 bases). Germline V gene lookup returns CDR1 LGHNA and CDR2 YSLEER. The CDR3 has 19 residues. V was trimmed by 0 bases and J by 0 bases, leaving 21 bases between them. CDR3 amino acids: CASSQDLLGHTHSSYEQYF. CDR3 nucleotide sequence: TGCGCCAGCAGCCAAGATCTGTTAGGACATACACACTCCTCCTACGAGCAGTACTTC.

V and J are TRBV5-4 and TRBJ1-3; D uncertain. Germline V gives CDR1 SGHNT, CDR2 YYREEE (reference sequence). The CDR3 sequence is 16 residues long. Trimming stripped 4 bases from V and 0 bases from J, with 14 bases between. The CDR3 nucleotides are TGTGCCAGCAGCCTGGACCCGTTTAGCTCTGGAAACACCATATATTTT. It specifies CASSLDPFSSGNTIYF.

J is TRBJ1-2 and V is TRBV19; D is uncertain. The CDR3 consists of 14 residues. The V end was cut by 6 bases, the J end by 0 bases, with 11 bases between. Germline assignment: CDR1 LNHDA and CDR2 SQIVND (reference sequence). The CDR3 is CASRYSRANYGYTF. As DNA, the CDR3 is TGTGCCAGTAGATACTCGAGAGCTAACTATGGCTACACCTTC.

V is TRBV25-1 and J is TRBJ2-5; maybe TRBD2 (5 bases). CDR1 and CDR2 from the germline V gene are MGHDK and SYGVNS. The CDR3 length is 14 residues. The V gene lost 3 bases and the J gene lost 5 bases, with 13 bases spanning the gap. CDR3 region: CASSDPRGAETQYF. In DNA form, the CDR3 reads TGTGCCAGCAGTGACCCTCGGGGTGCTGAGACCCAGTACTTC.

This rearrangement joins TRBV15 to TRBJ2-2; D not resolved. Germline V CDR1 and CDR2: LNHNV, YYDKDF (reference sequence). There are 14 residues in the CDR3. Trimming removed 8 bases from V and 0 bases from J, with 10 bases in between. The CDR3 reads CATRRKSNTGELFF. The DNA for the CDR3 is TGTGCCACCCGGCGGAAATCGAACACCGGGGAGCTGTTTTTT.

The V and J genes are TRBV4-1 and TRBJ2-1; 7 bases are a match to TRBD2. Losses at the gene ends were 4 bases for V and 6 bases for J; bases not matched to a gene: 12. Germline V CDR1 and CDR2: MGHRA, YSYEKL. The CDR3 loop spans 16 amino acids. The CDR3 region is CASSRDGGEGPNEQFF. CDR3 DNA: TGCGCCAGCAGCCGTGACGGCGGGGAGGGCCCCAATGAGCAGTTCTTC.

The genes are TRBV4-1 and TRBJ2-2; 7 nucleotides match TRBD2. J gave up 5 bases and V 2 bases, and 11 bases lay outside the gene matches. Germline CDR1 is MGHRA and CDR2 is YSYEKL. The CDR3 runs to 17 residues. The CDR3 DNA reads TGCGCCAGCAGCCAATGGGGCCGGGGGGAAAGGACCGGGGAGCTGTTTTTT. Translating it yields CASSQWGRGERTGELFF.

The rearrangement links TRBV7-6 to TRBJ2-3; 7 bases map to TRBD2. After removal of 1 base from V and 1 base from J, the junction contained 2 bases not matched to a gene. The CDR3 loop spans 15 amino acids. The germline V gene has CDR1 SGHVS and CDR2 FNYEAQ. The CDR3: CASSLVLAGTDTQYF. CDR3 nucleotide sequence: TGTGCCAGCAGCTTAGTGCTAGCGGGCACAGATACGCAGTATTTT.

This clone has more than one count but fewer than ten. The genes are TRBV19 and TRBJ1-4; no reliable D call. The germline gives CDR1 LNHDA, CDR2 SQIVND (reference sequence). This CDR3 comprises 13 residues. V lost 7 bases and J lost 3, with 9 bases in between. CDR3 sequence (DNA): TGTGCCAGTATGGAGGCTTCTAATGAAAAACTGTTTTTT. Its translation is CASMEASNEKLFF.

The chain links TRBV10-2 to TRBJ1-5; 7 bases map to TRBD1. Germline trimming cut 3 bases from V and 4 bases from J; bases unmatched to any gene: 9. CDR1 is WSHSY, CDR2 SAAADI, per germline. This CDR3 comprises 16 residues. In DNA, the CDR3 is TGCGCCAGCAGTGAACAGGGACAGACGGAAAATCAGCCCCAGCATTTT. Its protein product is CASSEQGQTENQPQHF.

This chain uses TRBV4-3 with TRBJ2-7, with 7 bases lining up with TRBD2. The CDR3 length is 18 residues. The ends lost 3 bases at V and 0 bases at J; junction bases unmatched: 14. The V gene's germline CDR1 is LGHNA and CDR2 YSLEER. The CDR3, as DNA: TGCGCCAGCAGCCAGGGCCCCTCCCGGGGGGTTAGCTCCTACGAGCAGTACTTC. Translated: CASSQGPSRGVSSYEQYF.